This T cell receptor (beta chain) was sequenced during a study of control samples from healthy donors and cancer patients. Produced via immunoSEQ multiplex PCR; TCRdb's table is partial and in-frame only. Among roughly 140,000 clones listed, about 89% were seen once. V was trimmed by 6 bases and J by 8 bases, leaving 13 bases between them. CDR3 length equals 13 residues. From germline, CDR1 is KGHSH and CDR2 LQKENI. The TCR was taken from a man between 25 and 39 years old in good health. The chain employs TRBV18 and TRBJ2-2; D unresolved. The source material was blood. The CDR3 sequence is CASSPNEAGELFF. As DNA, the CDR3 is TGTGCCAGCTCGCCTAACGAAGCGGGGGAGCTGTTTTTT.